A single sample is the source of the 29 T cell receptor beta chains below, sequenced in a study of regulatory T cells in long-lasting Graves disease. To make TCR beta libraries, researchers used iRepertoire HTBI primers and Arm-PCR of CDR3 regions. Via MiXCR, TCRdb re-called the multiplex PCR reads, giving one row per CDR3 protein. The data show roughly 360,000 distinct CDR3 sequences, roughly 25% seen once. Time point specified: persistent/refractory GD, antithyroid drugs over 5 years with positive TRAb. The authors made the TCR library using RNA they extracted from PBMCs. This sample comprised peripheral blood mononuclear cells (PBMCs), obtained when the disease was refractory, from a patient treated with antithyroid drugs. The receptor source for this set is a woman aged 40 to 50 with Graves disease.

The CDR3: CASRGQRPGLAEAEQFF. The CDR3 DNA reads TGTGCCAGCAGGGGACAGCGCCCGGGACTAGCGGAAGCTGAGCAGTTCTTC. This chain uses TRBV6-1 with TRBJ2-1; TRBD2 agrees at 11 bases. CDR3 length equals 17 residues. The ends lost 6 bases at V and 9 bases at J; junction bases unmatched: 16. Germline V CDR1 and CDR2: MNHNS, SASEGT.

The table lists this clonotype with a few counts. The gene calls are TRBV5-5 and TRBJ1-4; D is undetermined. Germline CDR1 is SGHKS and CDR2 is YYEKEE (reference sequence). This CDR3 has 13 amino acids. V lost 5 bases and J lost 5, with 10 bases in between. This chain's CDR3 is CASSVTTNEKLFF. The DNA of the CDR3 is TGTGCCAGCAGTGTAACGACCAATGAAAAACTGTTTTTT.

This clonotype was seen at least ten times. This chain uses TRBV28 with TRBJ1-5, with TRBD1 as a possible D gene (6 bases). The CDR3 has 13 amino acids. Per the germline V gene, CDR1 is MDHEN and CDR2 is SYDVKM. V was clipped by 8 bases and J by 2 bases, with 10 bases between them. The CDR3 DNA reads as TGTGCCAGCTACCGACAGGGCAATCAGCCCCAGCATTTT. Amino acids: CASYRQGNQPQHF.

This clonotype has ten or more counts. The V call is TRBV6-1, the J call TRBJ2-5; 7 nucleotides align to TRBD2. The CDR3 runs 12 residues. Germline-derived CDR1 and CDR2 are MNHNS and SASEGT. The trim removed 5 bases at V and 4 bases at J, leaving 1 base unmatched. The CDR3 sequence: CASSPGGETQYF. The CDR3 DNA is TGTGCCAGCAGTCCGGGGGGAGAGACCCAGTACTTC.

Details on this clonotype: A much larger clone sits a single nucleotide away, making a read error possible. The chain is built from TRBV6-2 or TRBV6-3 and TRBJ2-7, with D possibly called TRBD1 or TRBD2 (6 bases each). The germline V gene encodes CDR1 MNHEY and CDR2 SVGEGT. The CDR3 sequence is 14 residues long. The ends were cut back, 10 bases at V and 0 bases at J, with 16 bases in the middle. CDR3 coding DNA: TGTGCCAACAGGCGGAGGGGGTCCTCCTACGAGCAGTACTTC. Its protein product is CANRRRGSSYEQYF.

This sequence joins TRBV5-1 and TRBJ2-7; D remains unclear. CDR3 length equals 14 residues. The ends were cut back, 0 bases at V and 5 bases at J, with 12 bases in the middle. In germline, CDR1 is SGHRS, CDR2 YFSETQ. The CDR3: CASSLVVNSDEQYF. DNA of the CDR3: TGCGCCAGCAGCTTGGTTGTAAATTCAGACGAGCAGTACTTC.

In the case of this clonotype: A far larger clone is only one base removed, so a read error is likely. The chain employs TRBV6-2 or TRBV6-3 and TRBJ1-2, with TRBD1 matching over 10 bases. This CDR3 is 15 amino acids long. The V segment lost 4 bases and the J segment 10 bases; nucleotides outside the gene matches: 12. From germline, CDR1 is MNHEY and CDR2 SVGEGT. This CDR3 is CASSLHPGQGNDYTF. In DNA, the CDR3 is TGTGCCAGCAGTTTACACCCGGGACAGGGGAATGACTACACCTTC.

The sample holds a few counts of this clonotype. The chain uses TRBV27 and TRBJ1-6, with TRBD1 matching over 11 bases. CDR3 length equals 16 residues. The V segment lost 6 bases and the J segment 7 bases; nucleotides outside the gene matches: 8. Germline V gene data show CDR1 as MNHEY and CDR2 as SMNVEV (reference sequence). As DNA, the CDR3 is TGTGCCAGCAGCTTTTCCGGGACAGGGGGAAATTCACCCCTCCACTTT. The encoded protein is CASSFSGTGGNSPLHF.

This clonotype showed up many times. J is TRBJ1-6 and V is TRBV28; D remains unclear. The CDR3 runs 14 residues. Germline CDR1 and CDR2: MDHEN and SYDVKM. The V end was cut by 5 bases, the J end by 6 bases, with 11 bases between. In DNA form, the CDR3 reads TGTGCCAGCAGTCCCTGGCAGATTAATTCACCCCTCCACTTT. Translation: CASSPWQINSPLHF.

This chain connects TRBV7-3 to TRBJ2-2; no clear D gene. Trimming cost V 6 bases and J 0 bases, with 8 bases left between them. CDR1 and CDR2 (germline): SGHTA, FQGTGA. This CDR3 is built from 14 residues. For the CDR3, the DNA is TGTGCCAGCAGATTGACGACGAACACCGGGGAGCTGTTTTTT. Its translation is CASRLTTNTGELFF.

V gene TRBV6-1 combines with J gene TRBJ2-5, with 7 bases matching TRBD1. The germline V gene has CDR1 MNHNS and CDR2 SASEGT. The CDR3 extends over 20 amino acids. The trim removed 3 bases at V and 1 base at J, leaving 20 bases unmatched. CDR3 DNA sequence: TGTGCCAGCAGTGACCAATACCGGGACAGAAAAGCAAGGGTCCAAGAGACCCAGTACTTC. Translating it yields CASSDQYRDRKARVQETQYF.

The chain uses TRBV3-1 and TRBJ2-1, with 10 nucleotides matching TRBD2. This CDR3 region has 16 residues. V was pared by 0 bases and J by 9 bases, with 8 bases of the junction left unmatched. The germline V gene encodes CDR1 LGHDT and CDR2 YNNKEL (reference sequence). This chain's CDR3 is CASSQDALAGVREQFF. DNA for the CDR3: TGTGCCAGCAGCCAAGATGCCCTAGCGGGAGTTCGTGAGCAGTTCTTC.

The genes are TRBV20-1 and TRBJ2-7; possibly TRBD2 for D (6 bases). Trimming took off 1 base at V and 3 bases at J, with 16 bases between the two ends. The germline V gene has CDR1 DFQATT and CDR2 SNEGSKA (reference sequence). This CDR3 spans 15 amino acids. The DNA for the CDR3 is TGCAGTGCTAGAGGTCGGGCCGGAGGGATCTACGAGCAGTACTTC. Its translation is CSARGRAGGIYEQYF.

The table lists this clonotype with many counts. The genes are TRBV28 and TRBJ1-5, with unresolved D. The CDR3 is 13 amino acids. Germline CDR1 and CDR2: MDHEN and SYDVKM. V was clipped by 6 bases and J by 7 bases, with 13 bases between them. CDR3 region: CASSTQGRQPQHF. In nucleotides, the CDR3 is TGTGCCAGCAGCACACAAGGCCGACAGCCCCAGCATTTT. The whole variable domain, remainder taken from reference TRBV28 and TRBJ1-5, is DVKVTQSSRYLVKRTGEKVFLECVQDMDHENMFWYRQDPGLGLRLIYFSYDVKMKEKGDIPEGYSVSREKKERFSLILESASTNQTSMYLCASSTQGRQPQHFGDGTRLSIL.

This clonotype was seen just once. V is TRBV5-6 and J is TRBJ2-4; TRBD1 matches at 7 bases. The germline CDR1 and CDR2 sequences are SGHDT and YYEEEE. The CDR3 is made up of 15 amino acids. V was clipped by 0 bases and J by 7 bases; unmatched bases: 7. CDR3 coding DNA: TGTGCCAGCAGCTTGGGCAGGGGGTACAGGAACATTCAGTACTTC. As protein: CASSLGRGYRNIQYF.

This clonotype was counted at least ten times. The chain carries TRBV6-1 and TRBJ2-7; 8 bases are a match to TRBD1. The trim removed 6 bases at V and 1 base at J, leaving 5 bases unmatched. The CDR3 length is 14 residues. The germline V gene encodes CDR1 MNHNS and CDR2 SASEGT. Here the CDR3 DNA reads TGTGCCAGCAGGATTGGACAGGGATCCTACGAGCAGTACTTC. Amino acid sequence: CASRIGQGSYEQYF.

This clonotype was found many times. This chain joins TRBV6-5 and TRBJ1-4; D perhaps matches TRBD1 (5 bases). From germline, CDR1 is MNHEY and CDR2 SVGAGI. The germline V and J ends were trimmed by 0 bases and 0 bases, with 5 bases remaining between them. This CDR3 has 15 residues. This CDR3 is CASSYSRATNEKLFF. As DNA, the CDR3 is TGTGCCAGCAGTTACTCCAGGGCAACTAATGAAAAACTGTTTTTT.

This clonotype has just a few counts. CDR3 bases: TGTGCCAGCGGGGACGGTCCCTCATCATACTACTACGAGCAGTACTTC. This encodes CASGDGPSSYYYEQYF. The chain combines TRBV6-2 or TRBV6-3 with TRBJ2-7; either TRBD1 or TRBD2 may supply D (5 bases each). Germline CDR1 MNHEY, CDR2 SVGEGT. The CDR3 is 16 amino acids. V shed 8 bases and J shed 3 bases, with 23 bases lying between them.

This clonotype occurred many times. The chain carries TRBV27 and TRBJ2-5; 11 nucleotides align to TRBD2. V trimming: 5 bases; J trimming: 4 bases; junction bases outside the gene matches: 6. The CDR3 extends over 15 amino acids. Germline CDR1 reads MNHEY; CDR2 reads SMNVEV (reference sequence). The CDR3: CASSRPGLAVETQYF. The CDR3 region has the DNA TGTGCCAGCAGTCGTCCGGGACTAGCGGTAGAGACCCAGTACTTC.

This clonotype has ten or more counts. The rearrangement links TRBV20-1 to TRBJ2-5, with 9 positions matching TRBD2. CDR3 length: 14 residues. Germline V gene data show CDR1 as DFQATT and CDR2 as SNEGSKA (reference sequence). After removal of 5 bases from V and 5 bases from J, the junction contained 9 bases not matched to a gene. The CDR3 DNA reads TGCAGTGCTGATACCGGGACTAGCTCGGAGACCCAGTACTTC. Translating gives CSADTGTSSETQYF.

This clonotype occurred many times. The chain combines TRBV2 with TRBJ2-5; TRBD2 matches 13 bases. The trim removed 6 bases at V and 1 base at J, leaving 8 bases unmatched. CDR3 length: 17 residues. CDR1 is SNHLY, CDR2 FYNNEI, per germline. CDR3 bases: TGTGCCAGCAGCGACGGACTAGCGGGAGTAATCCAAGAGACCCAGTACTTC. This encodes CASSDGLAGVIQETQYF. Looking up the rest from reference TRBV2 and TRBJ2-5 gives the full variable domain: EPEVTQTPSHQVTQMGQEVILRCVPISNHLYFYWYRQILGQKVEFLVSFYNNEISEKSEIFDDQFSVERPDGSNFTLKIRSTKLEDSAMYFCASSDGLAGVIQETQYFGPGTRLLVL.

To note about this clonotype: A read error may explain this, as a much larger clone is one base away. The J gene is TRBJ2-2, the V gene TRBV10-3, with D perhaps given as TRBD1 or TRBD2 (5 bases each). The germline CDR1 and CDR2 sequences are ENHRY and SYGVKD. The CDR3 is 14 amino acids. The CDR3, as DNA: TGTGCCATCAGTGAATTGACAGTCCCCGGGGAGCTGCTTTTT. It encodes CAISELTVPGELLF.

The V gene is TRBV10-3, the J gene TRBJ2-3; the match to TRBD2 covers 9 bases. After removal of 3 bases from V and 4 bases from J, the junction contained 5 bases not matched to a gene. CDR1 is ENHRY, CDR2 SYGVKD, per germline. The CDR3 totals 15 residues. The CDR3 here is CAISDQAGGSDTQYF. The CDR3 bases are TGTGCCATCAGTGATCAAGCGGGAGGTTCAGATACGCAGTATTTT.

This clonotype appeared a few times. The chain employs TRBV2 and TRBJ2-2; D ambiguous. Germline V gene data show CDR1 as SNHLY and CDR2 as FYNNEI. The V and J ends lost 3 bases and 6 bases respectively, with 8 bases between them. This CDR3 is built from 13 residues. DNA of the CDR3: TGTGCCAGCAGTGATCAGGTCCCCGGGGAGCTGTTTTTT. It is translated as CASSDQVPGELFF.

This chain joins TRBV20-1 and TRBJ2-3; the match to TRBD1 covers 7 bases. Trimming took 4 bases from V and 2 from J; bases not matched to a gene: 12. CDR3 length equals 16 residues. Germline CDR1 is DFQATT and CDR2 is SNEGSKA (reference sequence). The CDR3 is CSAITGDRVPTDTQYF. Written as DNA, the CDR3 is TGCAGTGCTATAACAGGGGATCGCGTCCCCACAGATACGCAGTATTTT.

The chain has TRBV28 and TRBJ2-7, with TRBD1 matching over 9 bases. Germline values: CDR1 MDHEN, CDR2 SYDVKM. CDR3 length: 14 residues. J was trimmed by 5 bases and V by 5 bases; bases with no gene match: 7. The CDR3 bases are TGTGCCAGCAGTCCGACAGGGGGTTTCGACGAGCAGTACTTC. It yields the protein CASSPTGGFDEQYF.

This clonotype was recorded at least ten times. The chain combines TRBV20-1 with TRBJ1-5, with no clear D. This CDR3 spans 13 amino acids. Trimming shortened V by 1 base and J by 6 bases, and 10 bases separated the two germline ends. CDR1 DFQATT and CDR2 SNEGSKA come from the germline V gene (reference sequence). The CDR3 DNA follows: TGCAGTGCTAGAGGCTTTAGAGGTCAGCCCCAGCATTTT. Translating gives CSARGFRGQPQHF.

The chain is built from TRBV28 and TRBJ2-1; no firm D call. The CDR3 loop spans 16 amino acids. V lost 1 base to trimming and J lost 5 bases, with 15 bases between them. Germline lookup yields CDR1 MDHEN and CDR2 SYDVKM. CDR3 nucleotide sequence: TGTGCCAGCAGTTTATCTCGAGTGGTAGGGAACAATGAGCAGTTCTTC. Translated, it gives CASSLSRVVGNNEQFF.

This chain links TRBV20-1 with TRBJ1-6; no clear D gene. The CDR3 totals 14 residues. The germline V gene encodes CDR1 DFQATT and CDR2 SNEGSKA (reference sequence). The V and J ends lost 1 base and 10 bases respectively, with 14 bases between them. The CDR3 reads CSARVRYMVSPLHF. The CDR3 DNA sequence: TGCAGTGCTAGAGTCCGCTACATGGTCTCACCCCTCCACTTT.